This T cell receptor (beta chain) stems from a study of blood T cell repertoires in COVID-19 (TCRdb year 2020). Describing the broader study: The collaborator samples originated in the United States, Italy and Spain and spanned the acute and convalescent phases of COVID-19. Samples came from the ongoing ImmuneRACE study (first 160 participants) plus 1,254 subjects from 6 global collaborators. The prospective study material was composed of cDNA or gDNA derived from T cells, B-cell-depleted T cells, or PBMCs. Deeply sampled blood TCRbeta repertoires from subjects exposed to, actively infected with, or recovered from COVID-19 were included in the dataset. Sample metadata almost always included a de-identified subject ID, COVID-19 status, age in years and sex. HLA class I and class II types, where available, came from metadata supplied by the sample provider rather than from assay-based typing. The repertoires were released in a freely available public database meant as a resource for research on the immune response to SARS-CoV-2. The study at large found these results: The quantity of clinical and demographic metadata differed by source and by participant and was supplied without curation.

TCRbeta CDR3 regions were amplified from genomic DNA by means of the immunoSEQ Assay, a bias-controlled multiplex PCR. From the authors' description of their analysis: The number of nucleated cells in each sample was estimated by amplification of reference gene primers within the assay. Sequence reads were collapsed and filtered to measure the absolute abundance of every unique TCRbeta CDR3 rearrangement. For each sample, productive Simpson clonality was calculated as the square root of Simpson's diversity index over productive rearrangements. TCRdb took this table from immuneACCESS and kept in-frame rearrangements with V and J called. Such tables lack part of the clones; where checked against another copy, unresolved V genes explain under half of the gap, and the rest is unexplained. V, J and clone size derive from that table, while D and trimming were established from the DNA sequence. Here the sample has about 110,000 clones; about 90% occur a single time. The ten largest make up over 2% of the sample.

CDR1 and CDR2, per the germline V gene, are SGHDN and FVKESK. A distance of 9 bases separates the germline ends of V and J, which lose 5 bases and 2 bases respectively. Counted from cysteine to phenylalanine, this CDR3 has 14 amino acids. Kept here is only the CDR3 DNA, which spans 42 bases and is read in frame from base 1. Concerning this clone: Its antigen is currently not known. No much larger clone exists at a distance of one base, and base qualities are not known.

The collaborating institutions used their own protocols to collect whole blood in K2EDTA tubes. Collaborator samples were shipped for TCRbeta analysis as frozen whole blood, isolated PBMCs, or DNA extracted from either sample type. The sequence came from a human donor in a cohort sampled during active COVID-19. Recombination joined TRBV14 with TRBJ1-4; no confident D gene assignment can be made. The specimen sequenced was peripheral blood. The CDR3 sequence is CASSSRWTNEKLFF. The DNA sequence is TGTGCCAGCAGCTCCCGGTGGACTAATGAAAAACTGTTTTTT.